One sample yielded the 11 T cell receptor beta chains listed below, sequenced in a study of blood T cell repertoires in COVID-19. Method: immunoSEQ multiplex PCR; TCRdb's copy keeps in-frame clones and lacks some. There are roughly 230,000 clones in the sample; under 90% occur only once, and 3.6% lies in the top ten. The specimen sequenced was peripheral blood. The receptors come from a woman over 75 with acute or convalescent COVID-19.

The chain uses TRBV5-6 and TRBJ2-7, with 7 bases aligning to TRBD1. J lost 5 bases, V lost 1 base, and 0 bases had no gene match. This CDR3 is built from 12 residues. Looked up from germline, CDR1 is SGHDT and CDR2 is YYEEEE. The CDR3, as DNA: TGTGCCAGCAGCTTGAGGGGGCACGAGCAGTACTTC. Translated: CASSLRGHEQYF.

The chain couples TRBV2 to TRBJ1-6; TRBD1 aligns across 8 bases. The CDR3 length is 13 residues. Germline loops: CDR1 SNHLY, CDR2 FYNNEI. V lost 10 bases, J lost 8 bases, and 7 bases stayed unmatched. The CDR3 DNA is TGTGCCACCAGGACAGGGTGGGATTCACCCCTCCACTTT. Encoded protein: CATRTGWDSPLHF.

The V and J genes are TRBV3-1 (or the pseudogene TRBV3-2) and TRBJ1-4; maybe TRBD1 (5 bases). CDR3 length: 11 amino acids. Germline CDR1 reads LGHDT; CDR2 reads YNNKEL (reference sequence). V was shortened by 6 bases and J by 11 bases, with 10 bases between the two germline ends. The CDR3, as DNA: TGTGCCAGCAGAGGGGCGGGGAAACTGTTTTTT. Its translation is CASRGAGKLFF.

The chain uses TRBV27 and TRBJ1-6, with a tentative D call TRBD1 (6 bases). The CDR3 has 16 amino acids. CDR1 MNHEY and CDR2 SMNVEV come from the germline V gene (reference sequence). V lost 3 bases and J lost 10, with 19 bases in between. In DNA, the CDR3 is TGTGCCAGCAGTTTGGGGGGCGGGGGACGAGAATCACCCCTCCACTTT. This encodes CASSLGGGGRESPLHF.

This rearrangement joins TRBV10-3 to TRBJ1-2, with D tentatively TRBD1 (5 bases). V shed 4 bases and J shed 6 bases, with 12 bases lying between them. The CDR3 totals 13 residues. In germline, CDR1 is ENHRY, CDR2 SYGVKD. CDR3 residues: CAISGIEDNGYTF. CDR3 DNA sequence: TGTGCCATCAGTGGAATTGAGGACAATGGCTACACCTTC.

The J gene is TRBJ1-1, the V gene TRBV7-2, with TRBD1 as a possible D gene (5 bases). CDR1 SGHTA and CDR2 FQGNSA come from the germline V gene. Trimming left V 1 base short and J 4 bases short, with 16 bases between. The CDR3 spans 16 residues. DNA of the CDR3: TGTGCCAGCAGCTTAGGGGGCGGGGCTACACCCACTGAAGCTTTCTTT. It translates to CASSLGGGATPTEAFF.

CDR3 DNA sequence: TGTGCCAGCCGTCAAGATAGTGGCACACAGATTGAAGCTTTCTTT. Protein sequence: CASRQDSGTQIEAFF. The chain is built from TRBV5-4 and TRBJ1-1; D remains unclear. Trimming left V 7 bases short and J 7 bases short, with 23 bases between. CDR3 length: 15 amino acids. Germline CDR1 SGHNT, CDR2 YYREEE (reference sequence).

The CDR3 DNA reads TGTGCCAGCAGCCAAGTAATCGTGACAGGGGGCGACTATGGCTACACCTTC. The encoded protein is CASSQVIVTGGDYGYTF. J is TRBJ1-2 and V is TRBV3-1 (or the pseudogene TRBV3-2), with 10 bases lining up with TRBD1. The V segment lost 1 base and the J segment 3 bases; nucleotides outside the gene matches: 8. The CDR3 covers 17 residues. Per the germline V gene, CDR1 is LGHDT and CDR2 is YNNKEL (reference sequence).

The chain is built from TRBV2 and TRBJ2-3; 10 bases agree with TRBD2. Germline loops: CDR1 SNHLY, CDR2 FYNNEI. Unmatched junction bases numbered 8, after V lost 8 bases and J lost 0 bases. The length of the CDR3 is 16 residues. The CDR3 sequence is CASGLAGDISTDTQYF. In nucleotides, the CDR3 is TGTGCCAGCGGGCTAGCGGGAGATATCAGCACAGATACGCAGTATTTT.

In regard to this clone: Other nucleotide sequences in the sample specify the same CDR3. The V call is TRBV18, the J call TRBJ2-2; 9 bases align to TRBD1. The germline V gene encodes CDR1 KGHSH and CDR2 LQKENI. CDR3 length: 16 amino acids. V was pared by 0 bases and J by 3 bases, with 2 bases of the junction left unmatched. The CDR3 is CASSPPGQGDTGELFF. CDR3 coding DNA: TGTGCCAGCTCACCACCGGGACAGGGCGACACCGGGGAGCTGTTTTTT.

This chain connects TRBV6-4 to TRBJ2-1; 10 bases are a match to TRBD2. Germline CDR1 is MRHNA and CDR2 is SNTAGT. V lost 6 bases, J lost 8 bases, and 10 bases stayed unmatched. The CDR3 runs 15 residues. CDR3 nucleotide sequence: TGTGCCAGCAGCGCCGGGACTAGCGCGTGGTATGAGCAGTTCTTC. It encodes CASSAGTSAWYEQFF.